What follows is one T cell receptor beta chain and its context. There are a few counts of this clonotype. It has no known antigen specificity. Per-nucleotide qualities are absent, and no much larger clonotype sits a single base away. The data derive from a study of T cells after yellow fever vaccination (dated by TCRdb to between 2019 and 2020). About the full investigation: Libraries from fractions with low cell numbers were prepared with the SMART-Seq v4 Ultra Low Input RNA kit. Blood samples were taken at several timepoints before and after primary and secondary immunization, and bulk PBMC replicates and cell subsets were isolated. To follow T-cell clones before and after primary and booster YFV17D yellow fever vaccination, bulk TCR alpha and beta repertoires were sequenced over time. Two healthy male donors, one aged 18 to 30 and one aged 30 to 40 years, were included in the cohort.

The paper as a whole reports these results and caveats: Compared with the primary T-cell response, the secondary T-cell response was weaker but faster, peaking on day 5 rather than day 15. After the booster, most of the clones that had expanded following primary vaccination were detected again (just under 97% of CD4 and around 88% of CD8), which suggests that memory was broadly maintained. FACS-sorted repertoires could contain abundant contaminating clonotypes from the bulk population, so computational filtering was required. Because only a couple of donors were included in the study, the extent to which the findings can be generalized is limited. A small fraction of clonotypes appeared in both the CD4 and CD8 compartments, likely as a result of convergent recombination.

TCRdb records Illumina NovaSeq 6000 as the sequencer. TCR cDNA was synthesized by 5'RACE template switching, which introduced a universal primer site and unique molecular identifiers. Priming of cDNA synthesis was performed from both the TCR alpha and TCR beta constant segments. Library amplification involved two PCR steps, and the second step added sample barcodes and sequencing adapters. Sequencing of libraries was performed on Illumina HiSeq 2500 (2x100 bp) or NovaSeq (2x150 bp). The authors' analysis ran thus. MIGEC was used to demultiplex reads and collapse the reads into UMI consensus sequences, and MiXCR was used for V(D)J alignment. Using edgeR on replicate PBMC samples, clonotypes were called vaccine-responding if FDR was below 0.01 and the log2 fold change was above 5 up to day 15. Each bulk clonotype received a CD4 or CD8 identity based on whether the sequenced CD4 or CD8 repertoire contained that clonotype at higher abundance. TCRdb reworked the public reads: Q25 trimming with fastp, MiXCR clone assembly, productive beta chains retained. Each CDR3 protein gets just one entry, which takes the most common genes and DNA from the rows behind it. The V and J calls and clone size come from TCRdb's table, not from the authors' own analysis. Present in this sample are approximately 250,000 distinct CDR3 sequences, 5.2% of which were seen just once. The ten largest clonotypes hold under 3.5% of the sample.

CDR1 SGHTA and CDR2 FQGNSA were looked up in the germline V gene. V and J lose 1 base and 8 bases, and a span of 11 bases separates them. The CDR3 starts with the cysteine, ends with the phenylalanine, and has 13 residues. The DNA shown is the 39-base CDR3, in frame from base 1. Per the publication, the treatment or condition label means: live attenuated yellow fever vaccine strain. A standard Ficoll-Paque protocol was used to isolate PBMCs from peripheral blood. Dynabeads CD4 and CD8 positive selection kits were used to isolate the CD4 and CD8 T-cell fractions. TriZol was used to extract RNA from bulk PBMCs, from CD4 and CD8 fractions, and from dextramer-positive and dextramer-negative fractions.

The rearranged chain carries TRBV7-2 and TRBJ1-2; confidence is insufficient to name the D gene. The sequences come from CD4+ T cells sorted from PBMCs, collected on the day of the yellow fever booster vaccination. The source of this sequence is a man aged 18 to 30 who received the YFV17D yellow fever vaccine. CDR3 loop: CASSLESGVGYTF. The DNA is as follows: TGTGCCAGCAGCTTAGAATCCGGGGTGGGCTACACCTTC.